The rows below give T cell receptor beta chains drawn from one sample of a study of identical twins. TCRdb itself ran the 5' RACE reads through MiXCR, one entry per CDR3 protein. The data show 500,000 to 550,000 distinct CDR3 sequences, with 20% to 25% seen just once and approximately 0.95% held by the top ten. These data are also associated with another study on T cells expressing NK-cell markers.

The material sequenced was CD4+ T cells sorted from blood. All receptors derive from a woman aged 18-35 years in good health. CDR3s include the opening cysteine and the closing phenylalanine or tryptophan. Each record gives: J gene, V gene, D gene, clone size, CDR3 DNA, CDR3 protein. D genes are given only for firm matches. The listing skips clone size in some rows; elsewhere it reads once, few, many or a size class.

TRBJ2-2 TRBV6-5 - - TGTGCCAGCGTTATACTGGACCCGAACACCGGGGAGCTGTTTTTT CASVILDPNTGELFF
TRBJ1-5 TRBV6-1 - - TGTGCCAGCACCGCGGACGTAGGCAATCAGCCCCAGCATTTT CASTADVGNQPQHF
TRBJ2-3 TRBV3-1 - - TGTGCCAGCAGCCCTTGGAGGACTAGCACAGATACGCAGTATTTT CASSPWRTSTDTQYF
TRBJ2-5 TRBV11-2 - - TGTGCCAGCAGCCAGGGGACGAGGGAGACCCAGTACTTC CASSQGTRETQYF
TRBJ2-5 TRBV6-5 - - TGTGCCAGCAGTTACTCCGCGTGGGACCAAGAGACCCAGTACTTC CASSYSAWDQETQYF
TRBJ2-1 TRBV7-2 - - TGTGCCAGCAGCTTAGCGCTCTTTTCGGGGGTTGAATACAATGAGCAGTTCTTC CASSLALFSGVEYNEQFF
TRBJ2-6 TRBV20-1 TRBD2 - TGCAGTGCCCTAAATATCCGACTAGCGGGTCGCTCTGGGGCCAACGTCCTGACTTTC CSALNIRLAGRSGANVLTF
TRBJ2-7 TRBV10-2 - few TGCGCCAGCAGTGAGACGGGCTTAAGCTCCTACGAGCAGTACTTC CASSETGLSSYEQYF
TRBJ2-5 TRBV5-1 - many TGCGCCAGCAGCCAGCAAGAGACCCAGTACTTC CASSQQETQYF
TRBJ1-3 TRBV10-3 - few TGTGCCAGCCGGGACGCGGGAAACACCATATATTTT CASRDAGNTIYF